A selection of T cell receptor beta chains follows, all from one sample in a study of PD-1 blockade in classical Hodgkin lymphoma. Data came from immunoSEQ multiplex PCR; TCRdb stores just in-frame clones and leaves some out. The data show about 97,000 clones, approximately 88% seen once. Material: peripheral blood mononuclear cells (PBMCs), obtained at baseline. The receptors were sampled from a human donor with classical Hodgkin lymphoma. The conserved cysteine and the conserved F or W are not part of the CDR3 here. Not all rows give a size; the values are once, few, many and, for expanded clones, a class.

v_call	clone_size	j_call	cdr3_length	cdr3_aa
TRBV15	-	TRBJ1-5	13	ATSRATGSYQPQH
TRBV6-1	-	TRBJ2-7	11	ASSQTPPSEQY
TRBV5-6	-	TRBJ2-1	13	ASSLVAGMLNEQF
TRBV7-8	once	TRBJ1-1	13	ASSPQVAGYTEAF
TRBV27	-	TRBJ2-3	12	ASSLGAMGDTQY
TRBV10-2	-	TRBJ2-2	11	ASSDTLTGELF
TRBV4-3	few	TRBJ2-3	9	ASSQGGTQY
TRBV10-3	-	TRBJ2-1	10	AISVRVNEQF
TRBV21-1	few	TRBJ2-3	14	ASSKGATLSTDTQY
TRBV5-5	-	TRBJ1-2	11	ASSLWSSYGYT
TRBV10-3	-	TRBJ2-1	15	AISESRAGGGDNEQF
TRBV11-3	-	TRBJ2-2	13	ASSPRGTETGELF
TRBV27	-	TRBJ2-6	14	ASSFRGGAGANVLT
TRBV7-8	-	TRBJ1-2	14	ASSFSGLGGDYGYT
TRBV7-2	-	TRBJ2-7	14	ASSSLGAGGAGEQY
TRBV19	-	TRBJ1-2	13	ASTITGVTNYGYT
TRBV28	-	TRBJ1-1	9	ASRSNTEAF
TRBV7-8	-	TRBJ1-1	9	ASSSAGEAF
TRBV11-3	-	TRBJ2-6	13	ASSVDSSGANVLT
TRBV28	-	TRBJ1-1	12	ASKGGQVVTEAF
TRBV10-3	once	TRBJ1-1	11	AISPGANTEAF
TRBV4-3	-	TRBJ2-2	12	ASSQAVVGGELF
TRBV11-2	-	TRBJ2-3	13	ASSWGRQGSDTQY
TRBV5-4	-	TRBJ2-7	12	ASSSGTDSYEQY
TRBV7-6	-	TRBJ2-6	15	ASSLAQGASGANVLT
TRBV2	once	TRBJ2-1	13	ASSEMGGGGNEQF
TRBV28	few	TRBJ1-2	11	ASSRTPNYGYT
TRBV6-4	-	TRBJ1-1	11	ASSADRGTEAF
TRBV14	-	TRBJ1-2	11	ASSSGLIYGYT
TRBV19	-	TRBJ2-5	13	ASSIGGQGQETQY
TRBV7-2	-	TRBJ2-3	12	ASSFQLTTDTQY
TRBV7-7	-	TRBJ2-3	17	ASSRGTGTTRGGTDTQY
TRBV7-3	-	TRBJ2-5	13	ASSLTPGTLETQY
TRBV2	once	TRBJ2-1	12	ASKTSRSYNEQF
TRBV5-1	-	TRBJ2-7	13	ASSFRDRGSYEQY
TRBV6-5	few	TRBJ2-1	13	ASSYDSLGYNEQF
TRBV5-1	-	TRBJ2-1	14	ASSADGGGTYNEQF
TRBV9	-	TRBJ1-1	12	ASSVAPTGTEAF
TRBV5-1	few	TRBJ2-7	17	ASSLGGLAGALSSSEQY
TRBV25-1	-	TRBJ1-4	12	ASSEEPTNEKLF
TRBV6-5	-	TRBJ1-4	13	ASSYEGATNEKLF
TRBV27	-	TRBJ2-1	14	ASSLASGVRYNEQF
TRBV7-7	-	TRBJ2-5	13	ASSSGQVLQETQY
TRBV30	-	TRBJ1-3	11	AWTRLSGNTIY
TRBV29-1	-	TRBJ1-3	9	SAPSGNTIY
TRBV25-1	-	TRBJ1-1	11	ASSTFSGTEAF
TRBV28	-	TRBJ2-7	17	ASSFWVGLASGTTYEQY
TRBV5-5	few	TRBJ2-1	9	ASSLNSEQF
TRBV6-1	-	TRBJ1-5	13	ASLGRGSSNQPQH
TRBV6-5	-	TRBJ2-7	12	ASRTSGTSYEQY
TRBV5-1	-	TRBJ1-4	13	ASSDGQGRGEKLF
TRBV23-1	-	TRBJ1-2	17	ASSSPAPPTGPPNYGYT
TRBV19	few	TRBJ2-1	9	ASTIPGLGF